These 30 T cell receptor beta chains originate from one sample sequenced in a study of blood T cell repertoires in COVID-19. TCRdb's table, derived via immunoSEQ multiplex PCR, lists solely in-frame clones and lacks some. Among 450,000 or so clones, 89% were seen once, and the ten largest hold 1.5% to 1.7%. Sequenced: peripheral blood. These TCRs come from a woman in her thirties or forties with COVID-19, enrolled during active disease.

The J gene is TRBJ1-1, the V gene TRBV13; D may be TRBD1 (6 bases). V lost 4 bases and J 6 bases, leaving 15 bases between the germline ends. Germline V gene sequence: CDR1 PRHDT, CDR2 FYEKMQ (reference sequence). The CDR3 length is 14 residues. The CDR3 sequence: CASSYRQGIPEAFF. The DNA of the CDR3 is TGTGCCAGCAGCTATAGGCAGGGGATCCCTGAAGCTTTCTTT.

This clone has just one count. The V call is TRBV5-1, the J call TRBJ1-5, with TRBD1 matching 9 bases. This CDR3 spans 15 amino acids. Germline V CDR1 and CDR2: SGHRS, YFSETQ. The V gene end was trimmed by 4 bases and the J gene end by 1 base; junction bases not matched to a gene: 3. The CDR3 protein is CASSEGTGSNQPQHF. DNA of the CDR3: TGCGCCAGCAGCGAGGGGACAGGGAGCAATCAGCCCCAGCATTTT.

V and J are TRBV5-6 and TRBJ1-1; D perhaps matches TRBD1 (5 bases). Trimming took off 4 bases at V and 8 bases at J, with 15 bases between the two ends. The CDR3 consists of 13 residues. CDR1 and CDR2 (germline): SGHDT, YYEEEE. CDR3 loop: CASSLTFGGEAFF. CDR3 nucleotides: TGTGCCAGCAGCCTAACTTTCGGGGGAGAAGCTTTCTTT.

The chain links TRBV24-1 to TRBJ2-1; D gene ambiguous. The CDR3 spans 14 residues. V was shortened by 3 bases and J by 5 bases, with 10 bases between the two germline ends. The V gene's germline CDR1 is KGHDR and CDR2 SFDVKD. CDR3 sequence: CATSDRQVNNEQFF. Here the CDR3 DNA reads TGTGCCACCAGTGATAGGCAGGTTAACAATGAGCAGTTCTTC.

The genes are TRBV9 and TRBJ1-5, with a tentative D call TRBD1 (6 bases). The CDR3 length is 15 residues. CDR1 and CDR2 from the germline V gene are SGDLS and YYNGEE. Trimming took off 1 base at V and 7 bases at J, with 15 bases between the two ends. The CDR3 spells CASSVSSGQSQPQHF. The CDR3 DNA reads TGTGCCAGCAGCGTATCGAGTGGACAGTCCCAGCCCCAGCATTTT.

There are a few counts of this clone. This rearrangement joins TRBV6-5 to TRBJ1-2; 7 positions agree with TRBD1. The V gene end was trimmed by 6 bases and the J gene end by 4 bases; junction bases not matched to a gene: 8. There are 14 residues in the CDR3. The germline V gene encodes CDR1 MNHEY and CDR2 SVGAGI. The CDR3 nucleotides read TGTGCCAGCAGACAACAGGGGAGAAGCTATGGCTACACCTTC. Amino acid sequence: CASRQQGRSYGYTF.

The chain links TRBV18 to TRBJ1-5; D not resolved. Trimming took 3 bases from V and 5 from J, leaving 14 bases between them. Germline V gives CDR1 KGHSH, CDR2 LQKENI. This CDR3 has 15 residues. The DNA for the CDR3 is TGTGCCAGCTCACCGATGAAAACGTCGGATCAGCCCCAGCATTTT. Translated, it gives CASSPMKTSDQPQHF. Filled out from reference TRBV18 and TRBJ1-5, the complete variable domain reads NAGVMQNPRHLVRRRGQEARLRCSPMKGHSHVYWYRQLPEEGLKFMVYLQKENIIDESGMPKERFSAEFPKEGPSILRIQQVVRGDSAAYFCASSPMKTSDQPQHFGDGTRLSIL.

V gene TRBV6-1 combines with J gene TRBJ1-3; D gene uncertain. The germline V gene encodes CDR1 MNHNS and CDR2 SASEGT. V shed 2 bases and J shed 10 bases, with 6 bases lying between them. The CDR3 extends over 11 amino acids. In DNA form, the CDR3 reads TGTGCCAGCAGTGAACCCCAGACCATATATTTT. The encoded protein is CASSEPQTIYF.

The rearrangement joins TRBV7-2 to TRBJ2-7; D possibly corresponds to TRBD2 (5 bases). V gave up 5 bases and J gave up 0 bases, with 14 bases separating them. CDR3 length: 15 amino acids. Germline assignment: CDR1 SGHTA and CDR2 FQGNSA. Here the CDR3 DNA reads TGTGCCAGCAGCCCCCTTTCCGGGGACTCCTACGAGCAGTACTTC. This translates into CASSPLSGDSYEQYF.

The chain carries TRBV7-2 and TRBJ2-3, with 11 positions matching TRBD1. The CDR3 has 18 amino acids. Trimming cost V 5 bases and J 8 bases; bases outside gene matches: 18. Germline assignment: CDR1 SGHTA and CDR2 FQGNSA. As DNA, the CDR3 is TGTGCCAGCAGCACAAGAGGGACCGGACAGGGGGCCCGGGGTACGCAGTATTTT. Residues: CASSTRGTGQGARGTQYF.

The rearrangement joins TRBV6-5 to TRBJ1-3, with TRBD1 matching over 7 bases. The junction had 1 base not matched to a gene; V was cut back by 8 bases and J by 0 bases. The CDR3 runs to 13 residues. The germline CDR1 and CDR2 sequences are MNHEY and SVGAGI. In DNA form, the CDR3 reads TGTGCCAGCCGGGACAGCTCTGGAAACACCATATATTTT. Translated: CASRDSSGNTIYF.

The table lists this clone with a count of one. The CDR3 protein is CASRGAGPSFTDTQYF. CDR3 coding DNA: TGTGCCAGCAGAGGGGCGGGACCCAGCTTCACAGATACGCAGTATTTT. This chain connects TRBV2 to TRBJ2-3; D may be TRBD2 (6 bases). Trimming removed 6 bases at V and 2 bases at J, with 18 bases between. CDR1 SNHLY and CDR2 FYNNEI come from the germline V gene. CDR3 size: 16 residues.

V is TRBV28 and J is TRBJ2-4; possible D gene TRBD2, 8 bases. The V and J ends lost 6 bases and 1 base respectively, with 22 bases between them. Germline V gene sequence: CDR1 MDHEN, CDR2 SYDVKM. The length of the CDR3 is 18 residues. The CDR3 DNA reads as TGTGCCAGCAGCCGGGAGGGGGCGGTGTATGGGGCCAAAAACATTCAGTACTTC. This gives the protein CASSREGAVYGAKNIQYF.

CDR3 in amino acids: CSAGQDEKLFF. Here the CDR3 DNA reads TGCAGTGCTGGACAGGATGAAAAACTGTTTTTT. The chain links TRBV20-1 to TRBJ1-4; the match to TRBD1 covers 7 bases. The V segment lost 5 bases and the J segment 6 bases; nucleotides outside the gene matches: 0. This CDR3 region has 11 residues. The germline V gene has CDR1 DFQATT and CDR2 SNEGSKA (reference sequence).

CDR3 bases: TGTGCCAGCAGCTCATACAGGGTCACTGAAGCTTTCTTT. Amino acid sequence: CASSSYRVTEAFF. The chain joins TRBV28 to TRBJ1-1; D perhaps matches TRBD1 (6 bases). CDR1 is MDHEN, CDR2 SYDVKM, per germline. Trimming stripped 6 bases from V and 4 bases from J, with 12 bases between. The length of the CDR3 is 13 residues.

Of note for this clone: Additional DNA sequences in this sample encode the identical CDR3. The chain carries TRBV7-3 and TRBJ2-5; tentatively, D is TRBD1 (5 bases). Trimming shortened V by 4 bases and J by 4 bases, and 10 bases separated the two germline ends. This CDR3 has 13 residues. Looked up from germline, CDR1 is SGHTA and CDR2 is FQGTGA. The CDR3 protein is CASSSQGGETQYF. The DNA of the CDR3 is TGTGCCAGCAGCTCGCAGGGTGGAGAGACCCAGTACTTC.

V gene TRBV15 combines with J gene TRBJ2-5; TRBD2 aligns across 13 bases. V dropped 1 base and J dropped 4; count of bases not matched to a gene: 9. CDR3 length equals 18 residues. The germline gives CDR1 LNHNV, CDR2 YYDKDF (reference sequence). This CDR3 is CATSRGFTSGGAGETQYF. Here the CDR3 DNA reads TGTGCCACCAGCAGAGGCTTTACTAGCGGGGGGGCCGGAGAGACCCAGTACTTC.

The J gene is TRBJ2-7, the V gene TRBV6-6; tentative D call: TRBD2 (6 bases). Germline CDR1 MNHNY, CDR2 SVGAGI (reference sequence). The V and J ends lost 5 bases and 6 bases respectively, with 17 bases between them. The CDR3 spans 14 residues. This CDR3 reads CASSTGLWTSEQYF. The CDR3, as DNA: TGTGCCAGCAGTACGGGACTCTGGACGTCCGAGCAGTACTTC.

The sample holds a few counts of this clone. The gene calls are TRBV24-1 and TRBJ1-2; 9 positions match TRBD1. Losses at the gene ends were 3 bases for V and 8 bases for J; bases not matched to a gene: 6. The germline V gene has CDR1 KGHDR and CDR2 SFDVKD. The CDR3 has 14 residues. Here the CDR3 reads CATSDPRQGDGYTF. In DNA, the CDR3 is TGTGCCACCAGTGATCCCCGACAGGGGGACGGCTACACCTTC.

The chain uses TRBV19 and TRBJ1-2, with D unclear. This CDR3 has 13 residues. The V and J ends lost 5 bases and 2 bases respectively, with 9 bases between them. Per the germline V gene, CDR1 is LNHDA and CDR2 is SQIVND (reference sequence). CDR3 bases: TGTGCCAGTAGTCCGAGGGAAAACTATGGCTACACCTTC. Its protein product is CASSPRENYGYTF.

The chain couples TRBV4-2 to TRBJ2-6; 7 bases are a match to TRBD1. Germline CDR1 is LGHNA and CDR2 is YNFKEQ. This CDR3 is built from 15 residues. V lost 0 bases, J lost 11 bases, and 7 bases stayed unmatched. The CDR3 loop is CASSQDQAGGDVLTF. CDR3 nucleotides: TGTGCCAGCAGCCAAGATCAGGCAGGGGGAGACGTCCTGACTTTC.

The chain employs TRBV24-1 and TRBJ2-1; 10 bases align to TRBD1. V was clipped by 3 bases and J by 6 bases; unmatched bases: 10. The CDR3 runs 17 residues. Germline values: CDR1 KGHDR, CDR2 SFDVKD. CDR3 region: CATSDPSGQGGRNEQFF. DNA of the CDR3: TGTGCCACCAGTGATCCCTCCGGACAGGGGGGACGCAATGAGCAGTTCTTC.

A remark on this clone: At one boundary the junction diverges from the germline segment, which might be a read error. The chain employs TRBV7-7 and TRBJ2-1; TRBD2 agrees at 7 bases. Germline assignment: CDR1 SSHAT and CDR2 FNYEAQ (reference sequence). The CDR3 covers 15 residues. CDR3 DNA: TGTGCTAGCAGTACCCTAGCGGCCACCTACAATGAGCAGTTCTTC. Amino acids: CASSTLAATYNEQFF.

With respect to this clone: Germline and junction disagree at one end, which may indicate a read error. The gene calls are TRBV6-2 or TRBV6-3 and TRBJ2-7, with TRBD1 as a possible D gene (6 bases). Germline CDR1 reads MNHEY; CDR2 reads SVGEGT. This CDR3 region has 14 residues. This CDR3 is CASRYSGTSYEQYF. The CDR3 DNA is TGTGCCAGCAGATACTCCGGGACATCCTACGAGCAGTACTTC.

The chain has TRBV27 and TRBJ2-2; a possible D gene is TRBD1 (5 bases). Trimming cost V 7 bases and J 3 bases, with 18 bases left between them. The CDR3 consists of 16 residues. The germline CDR1 and CDR2 sequences are MNHEY and SMNVEV (reference sequence). The CDR3 DNA is TGTGCCAGCACCCAAGGGGCCGGGTTGGACACCGGGGAGCTGTTTTTT. Its protein is CASTQGAGLDTGELFF.

DNA for the CDR3: TGCGCCAGCAGGGAGAGCTCTGGAAACACCATATATTTT. It is translated as CASRESSGNTIYF. This chain connects TRBV5-1 to TRBJ1-3, with D unresolved. With 5 bases removed from V and 0 bases from J, the gap between germline ends came to 6 bases. The length of the CDR3 is 13 residues. Germline V CDR1 and CDR2: SGHRS, YFSETQ.

This chain joins TRBV18 and TRBJ2-4, with D unresolved. V was pared by 3 bases and J by 6 bases, with 15 bases between. From germline, CDR1 is KGHSH and CDR2 LQKENI. CDR3 length: 15 amino acids. This chain's CDR3 is CASSPPRPGGNIQYF. CDR3 nucleotides: TGTGCCAGCTCACCCCCCAGACCCGGCGGAAACATTCAGTACTTC. Using reference TRBV18 and TRBJ2-4 for the parts outside the CDR3, the full variable domain is NAGVMQNPRHLVRRRGQEARLRCSPMKGHSHVYWYRQLPEEGLKFMVYLQKENIIDESGMPKERFSAEFPKEGPSILRIQQVVRGDSAAYFCASSPPRPGGNIQYFGAGTRLSVL.

This chain links TRBV5-1 with TRBJ1-1; the match to TRBD1 covers 10 bases. The CDR3 covers 15 residues. Losses at the gene ends were 3 bases for V and 7 bases for J; bases not matched to a gene: 9. Germline V CDR1 and CDR2: SGHRS, YFSETQ. The CDR3 protein is CASSWRDRGSGEAFF. The DNA of the CDR3 is TGCGCCAGCAGCTGGAGGGACAGGGGATCGGGTGAAGCTTTCTTT. Filled out from reference TRBV5-1 and TRBJ1-1, the complete variable domain reads KAGVTQTPRYLIKTRGQQVTLSCSPISGHRSVSWYQQTPGQGLQFLFEYFSETQRNKGNFPGRFSGRQFSNSRSEMNVSTLELGDSALYLCASSWRDRGSGEAFFGQGTRLTVV.

The chain is built from TRBV5-1 and TRBJ2-6; D gene ambiguous. Per the germline V gene, CDR1 is SGHRS and CDR2 is YFSETQ. V was trimmed by 0 bases and J by 4 bases, leaving 8 bases between them. The CDR3 is 15 amino acids. The CDR3 DNA sequence: TGCGCCAGCAGCTTGGCGGTACCCGGGGCCAACGTCCTGACTTTC. Translating gives CASSLAVPGANVLTF.

The chain joins TRBV4-3 to TRBJ2-7; a weak D match, TRBD2 (6 bases). V was trimmed by 3 bases and J by 0 bases, leaving 9 bases between them. This CDR3 has 14 amino acids. Looked up from germline, CDR1 is LGHNA and CDR2 is YSLEER. The CDR3 loop is CASSQGLRSYEQYF. DNA for the CDR3: TGCGCCAGCAGCCAGGGACTCCGCTCCTACGAGCAGTACTTC.